The sequence of this T cell receptor beta chain was determined in a study of cytomegalovirus exposure and HLA in healthy donors. Whole-study findings and limits: The finding came from a later analysis; first-cohort TCR clusters tended to co-occur in the roughly 110 validation repertoires.

To note about this clone: Its cognate antigen is unknown.

CDR1 and CDR2 (germline): SEHNR, FQNEAQ (reference sequence). This CDR3 has 11 residues. V was shortened by 5 bases and J by 3 bases, with 4 bases between the two germline ends. Sequencing used immunoSEQ multiplex PCR; TCRdb keeps in-frame clones, though not all of them. The sample includes roughly 90,000 clones, 85% of them seen just once. The donors were members of the validation cohort comprising over a hundred subjects, separate from the roughly 670-subject first cohort. The chain joins TRBV7-9 to TRBJ1-1, with D hard to call. Sequences were obtained from PBMCs. The sequence was obtained from a man between 18 and 35 years old in good health and CMV-seropositive. The CDR3 loop reads CASSTDTEAFF. The CDR3 bases are TGTGCCAGCAGCACGGACACTGAAGCTTTCTTT.